These 25 T cell receptor beta chains were all obtained from the same sample, sequenced in a study of technical replicates of blood from a handful of donors. The method was immunoSEQ multiplex PCR; TCRdb's version includes in-frame clones alone and lacks a portion of them. The data hold roughly 50,000 clones, with about 96% observed a single time. Material for sequencing was PBMCs. The receptors here all came from a human donor in good health. Some clones in this sample may be carry-over from other donors' samples.

This chain uses TRBV6-1 with TRBJ2-4; 8 nucleotides line up with TRBD1. Trimming took 4 bases from V and 7 from J; bases not matched to a gene: 9. The CDR3 length is 15 residues. The germline V gene encodes CDR1 MNHNS and CDR2 SASEGT. CDR3 region: CASSGGQGFSNIQYF. The CDR3 DNA reads TGTGCCAGCAGTGGAGGACAGGGCTTTTCGAACATTCAGTACTTC.

The V and J genes are TRBV9 and TRBJ1-5, with 9 nucleotides matching TRBD1. Germline assignment: CDR1 SGDLS and CDR2 YYNGEE. There are 14 residues in the CDR3. V trimming: 0 bases; J trimming: 5 bases; junction bases outside the gene matches: 0. CDR3 sequence: CASSVGQGDQPQHF. CDR3 bases: TGTGCCAGCAGCGTAGGACAGGGGGATCAGCCCCAGCATTTT.

This chain uses TRBV18 with TRBJ2-7; 8 bases line up with TRBD1. The J segment lost 5 bases and the V segment lost 4 bases, leaving 7 bases of the junction unmatched. The V gene's germline CDR1 is KGHSH and CDR2 LQKENI. This CDR3 comprises 14 residues. The CDR3 DNA follows: TGTGCCAGCTCACACCGGACAGGGCGGGACGAGCAGTACTTC. Translated: CASSHRTGRDEQYF.

The genes are TRBV5-1 and TRBJ1-2; D is perhaps TRBD1 (6 bases). Germline values: CDR1 SGHRS, CDR2 YFSETQ. This CDR3 is built from 15 residues. The ends were cut back, 3 bases at V and 4 bases at J, with 16 bases in the middle. The CDR3 coding sequence is TGCGCCAGCAGCTGGGAGGGGGGCCCCGCCTATGGCTACACCTTC. The encoded protein is CASSWEGGPAYGYTF.

The chain combines TRBV4-3 with TRBJ1-6; perhaps TRBD1 as D (5 bases). V lost 1 base and J 6 bases, leaving 7 bases between the germline ends. The CDR3 runs 14 residues. In germline, CDR1 is LGHNA, CDR2 YSLEER. This CDR3 reads CASSQAGFNSPLHF. The CDR3 nucleotides are TGCGCCAGCAGCCAAGCAGGGTTTAATTCACCCCTCCACTTT.

The table lists this clone with a count of one. The CDR3 here is CASSFVGQGLNEQFF. In DNA form, the CDR3 reads TGCGCCAGCAGCTTTGTCGGACAGGGGTTAAATGAGCAGTTCTTC. The rearrangement uses TRBV5-1 and TRBJ2-1, with 9 bases matching TRBD1. Germline CDR1 and CDR2: SGHRS and YFSETQ. V was clipped by 2 bases and J by 7 bases; unmatched bases: 7. The CDR3 length is 15 residues.

The rearrangement joins TRBV2 to TRBJ2-2, with D perhaps matching TRBD2 (5 bases). The CDR3 loop spans 15 amino acids. The V gene lost 7 bases and the J gene lost 2 bases, with 14 bases spanning the gap. Germline CDR1 and CDR2: SNHLY and FYNNEI. CDR3 nucleotides: TGTGCCAGCATTTTCAGCGGCCCCAACACCGGGGAGCTGTTTTTT. Translated: CASIFSGPNTGELFF.

The V call is TRBV28, the J call TRBJ1-4; no clear D. V lost 7 bases, J lost 2 bases, and 14 bases lay in between. This CDR3 is built from 15 residues. Germline lookup yields CDR1 MDHEN and CDR2 SYDVKM. The CDR3 here is CASKRRGSTNEKLFF. The DNA for the CDR3 is TGTGCCAGCAAAAGGCGGGGTTCGACTAATGAAAAACTGTTTTTT.

This chain joins TRBV7-9 and TRBJ1-6, with D hard to call. The CDR3 consists of 13 residues. CDR1 is SEHNR and CDR2 is FQNEAQ in the germline V gene (reference sequence). Trimming removed 6 bases from V and 6 bases from J, with 9 bases in between. The CDR3 sequence: CASRKNSNSPLHF. In DNA, the CDR3 is TGTGCCAGCAGGAAGAACAGTAATTCACCCCTCCACTTT.

The chain recombines TRBV15 with TRBJ2-7; TRBD1 is a possible D gene (5 bases). The germline gives CDR1 LNHNV, CDR2 YYDKDF (reference sequence). The CDR3 covers 14 residues. V gave up 1 base and J gave up 3 bases, with 10 bases separating them. The CDR3 DNA reads TGTGCCACCAGCAGAGGTGGCAGGGTCTACGAGCAGTACTTC. Translating it yields CATSRGGRVYEQYF. Full variable domain (remainder filled in from reference TRBV15 and TRBJ2-7): DAMVIQNPRYQVTQFGKPVTLSCSQTLNHNVMYWYQQKSSQAPKLLFHYYDKDFNNEADTPDNFQSRRPNTSFCFLDIRSPGLGDTAMYLCATSRGGRVYEQYFGPGTRLTVT.

The chain is built from TRBV29-1 and TRBJ2-7; D is possibly TRBD2 (5 bases). The CDR3 loop spans 15 amino acids. In germline, CDR1 is SQVTM, CDR2 ANQGSEA. The ends were cut back, 3 bases at V and 7 bases at J, with 22 bases in the middle. The DNA of the CDR3 is TGCAGCGTTGAGGGTCAGCGGCCAGGCTTCTCGGAGCAGTACTTC. It translates to CSVEGQRPGFSEQYF.

This chain joins TRBV6-1 and TRBJ2-1; 9 bases are shared with TRBD2. Germline CDR1 MNHNS, CDR2 SASEGT. V shed 0 bases and J 8 bases; nucleotides not matched to a gene: 8. The CDR3 runs to 16 residues. This CDR3 is CASSEAKAGGRDEQFF. The CDR3 coding sequence is TGTGCCAGCAGTGAAGCCAAAGCGGGGGGAAGGGATGAGCAGTTCTTC.

The V gene is TRBV5-1, the J gene TRBJ2-5; no definite D call. The CDR3 runs to 15 residues. V lost 0 bases, J lost 1 base, and 10 bases lay in between. The germline V gene encodes CDR1 SGHRS and CDR2 YFSETQ. The CDR3 spells CASSLATGLQETQYF. In nucleotides, the CDR3 is TGCGCCAGCAGCTTGGCAACTGGTCTCCAAGAGACCCAGTACTTC.

Details on this clone: The germline gene is not matched at one end of the junction; a read error may be the cause. J is TRBJ2-1 and V is TRBV7-9, with 12 bases that match TRBD2. Per the germline V gene, CDR1 is SEHNR and CDR2 is FQNEAQ (reference sequence). The CDR3 sequence is 13 residues long. The CDR3 reads CASSLAGGIEQFF. CDR3 bases: TGTGCCAGCAGCCTAGCGGGAGGGATTGAGCAGTTCTTC.

V and J are TRBV4-2 and TRBJ2-3, with TRBD2 identical over 8 bases. The V gene's germline CDR1 is LGHNA and CDR2 YNFKEQ. CDR3 length: 16 amino acids. J gave up 2 bases and V 1 base, and 5 bases lay outside the gene matches. CDR3 sequence reads: CASSQVLGGDTDTQYF. The CDR3 nucleotides read TGTGCCAGCAGCCAAGTCCTCGGGGGGGACACAGATACGCAGTATTTT.

J is TRBJ1-2 and V is TRBV20-1; 8 bases fit TRBD1. This CDR3 is 11 amino acids long. Germline V CDR1 and CDR2: DFQATT, SNEGSKA (reference sequence). Losses at the gene ends were 6 bases for V and 6 bases for J; bases not matched to a gene: 3. The CDR3 sequence: CSAQTGDGYTF. In nucleotides, the CDR3 is TGCAGTGCCCAGACAGGGGATGGCTACACCTTC.

The V gene is TRBV7-3, the J gene TRBJ1-1; tentatively, D is TRBD1 (5 bases). The CDR3 is 14 residues long. V was pared by 1 base and J by 4 bases, with 10 bases between. CDR1 SGHTA and CDR2 FQGTGA come from the germline V gene. The CDR3 bases are TGTGCCAGCAGCTTAAAGGCCGGGGGCACTGAAGCTTTCTTT. This translates into CASSLKAGGTEAFF.

This rearrangement joins TRBV6-1 to TRBJ1-1; D is ambiguous. Germline CDR1 reads MNHNS; CDR2 reads SASEGT. The CDR3 has 14 residues. V was cut by 6 bases and J by 3 bases, with 14 bases left in between. Here the CDR3 DNA reads TGTGCCAGCAGCCCGGGGATTGGACACACTGAAGCTTTCTTT. Residues: CASSPGIGHTEAFF.

The V gene is TRBV19, the J gene TRBJ2-7, with 12 bases lining up with TRBD1. Per the germline V gene, CDR1 is LNHDA and CDR2 is SQIVND (reference sequence). CDR3 size: 13 residues. With 9 bases clipped from V and 6 bases from J, the junction kept 6 bases outside the gene matches. CDR3 protein: CASNRDRGLEQYF. The DNA for the CDR3 is TGTGCCAGCAACCGGGACAGGGGGCTCGAGCAGTACTTC.

The CDR3 nucleotides read TGTGCCAGCACCCCCTTTGGACTAAGCTCCTACGAGCAGTACTTC. This gives the protein CASTPFGLSSYEQYF. The rearrangement joins TRBV7-2 to TRBJ2-7; D is possibly TRBD2 (6 bases). This CDR3 is 15 amino acids long. Trimming stripped 7 bases from V and 0 bases from J, with 16 bases between. The germline gives CDR1 SGHTA, CDR2 FQGNSA.

V and J are TRBV30 and TRBJ1-5, with TRBD1 matching over 7 bases. Germline V gives CDR1 GTSNPN, CDR2 SVGIG (reference sequence). The J segment lost 8 bases and the V segment lost 2 bases, leaving 6 bases of the junction unmatched. This CDR3 has 13 amino acids. The CDR3 loop reads CAWSPTGWEPQHF. DNA for the CDR3: TGTGCCTGGAGTCCGACAGGGTGGGAGCCCCAGCATTTT.

This clone was recorded only once. This chain links TRBV7-3 with TRBJ2-1; TRBD1 matches at 9 bases. The V gene's germline CDR1 is SGHTA and CDR2 FQGTGA. The CDR3 covers 15 residues. The V gene end was trimmed by 1 base and the J gene end by 13 bases; junction bases not matched to a gene: 11. The CDR3 region is CASSLMGTGRGEQFF. The DNA of the CDR3 is TGTGCCAGCAGCTTAATGGGGACAGGGAGGGGGGAACAGTTCTTC.

This rearrangement joins TRBV7-8 to TRBJ2-1, with D hard to call. From germline, CDR1 is SGHVS and CDR2 FQNEAQ. CDR3 length equals 13 residues. V was cut by 6 bases and J by 5 bases, with 11 bases left in between. In DNA form, the CDR3 reads TGTGCCAGCAGGCCGGGTTTTGACAATGAGCAGTTCTTC. It encodes CASRPGFDNEQFF. Variable domain in full (rest from reference TRBV7-8 and TRBJ2-1): GAGVSQSPRYKVAKRGQDVALRCDPISGHVSLFWYQQALGQGPEFLTYFQNEAQLDKSGLPSDRFFAERPEGSVSTLKIQRTQQEDSAVYLCASRPGFDNEQFFGPGTRLTVL.

The chain recombines TRBV2 with TRBJ2-5; D call uncertain. This CDR3 is built from 13 residues. Trimming removed 3 bases at V and 3 bases at J, with 8 bases between. CDR1 is SNHLY and CDR2 is FYNNEI in the germline V gene. This chain's CDR3 is CASSDSIEETQYF. The DNA for the CDR3 is TGTGCCAGCAGTGATTCAATTGAAGAGACCCAGTACTTC.

This chain connects TRBV28 to TRBJ2-7; the match to TRBD1 covers 7 bases. The CDR3 extends over 15 amino acids. Germline assignment: CDR1 MDHEN and CDR2 SYDVKM. J gave up 1 base and V 7 bases, and 10 bases lay outside the gene matches. CDR3 sequence (DNA): TGTGCCAGCAAAACAGGGGTATTAGGTTCCTACGAGCAGTACTTC. This encodes CASKTGVLGSYEQYF.